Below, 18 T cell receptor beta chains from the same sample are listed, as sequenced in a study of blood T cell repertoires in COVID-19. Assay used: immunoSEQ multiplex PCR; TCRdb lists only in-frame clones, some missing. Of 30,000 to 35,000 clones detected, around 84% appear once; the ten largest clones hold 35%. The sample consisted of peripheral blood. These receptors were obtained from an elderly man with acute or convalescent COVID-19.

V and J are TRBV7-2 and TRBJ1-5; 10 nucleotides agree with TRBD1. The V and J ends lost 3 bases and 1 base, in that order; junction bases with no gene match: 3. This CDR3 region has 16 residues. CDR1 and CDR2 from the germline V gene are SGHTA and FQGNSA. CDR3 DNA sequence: TGTGCCAGCAGCTTCGGGGACAGGGGAAGCAATCAGCCCCAGCATTTT. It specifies CASSFGDRGSNQPQHF.

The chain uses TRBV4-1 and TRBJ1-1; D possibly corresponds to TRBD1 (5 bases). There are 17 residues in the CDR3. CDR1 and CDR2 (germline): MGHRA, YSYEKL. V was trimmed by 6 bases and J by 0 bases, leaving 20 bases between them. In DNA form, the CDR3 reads TGCGCCAGCAGACTATCCTCTTGGACAAGCATGAACACTGAAGCTTTCTTT. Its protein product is CASRLSSWTSMNTEAFF.

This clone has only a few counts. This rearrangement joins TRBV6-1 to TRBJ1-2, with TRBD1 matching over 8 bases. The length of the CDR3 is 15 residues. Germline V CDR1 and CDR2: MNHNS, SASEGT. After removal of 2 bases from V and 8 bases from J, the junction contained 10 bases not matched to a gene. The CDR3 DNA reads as TGTGCCAGCAGTGAATTAGGGGCAGGGGGCAACGGCTACACCTTC. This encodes CASSELGAGGNGYTF.

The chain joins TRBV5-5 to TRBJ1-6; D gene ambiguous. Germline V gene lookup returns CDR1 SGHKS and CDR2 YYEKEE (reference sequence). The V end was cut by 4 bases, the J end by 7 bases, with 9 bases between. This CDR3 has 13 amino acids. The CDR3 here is CASSPGVNSPLHF. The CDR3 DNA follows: TGTGCCAGCAGCCCCGGGGTCAATTCACCCCTCCACTTT.

The CDR3 DNA reads as TGCGCCAGCAGCCCGGGACAGTCCGCGGGAAACACCATATATTTT. It encodes CASSPGQSAGNTIYF. V is TRBV5-1 and J is TRBJ1-3; 7 bases match TRBD1. With V trimmed by 4 bases and J by 4 bases, 8 bases remained unmatched. CDR3 length equals 15 residues. Germline V gives CDR1 SGHRS, CDR2 YFSETQ. The whole variable domain, remainder taken from reference TRBV5-1 and TRBJ1-3, is KAGVTQTPRYLIKTRGQQVTLSCSPISGHRSVSWYQQTPGQGLQFLFEYFSETQRNKGNFPGRFSGRQFSNSRSEMNVSTLELGDSALYLCASSPGQSAGNTIYFGEGSWLTVV.

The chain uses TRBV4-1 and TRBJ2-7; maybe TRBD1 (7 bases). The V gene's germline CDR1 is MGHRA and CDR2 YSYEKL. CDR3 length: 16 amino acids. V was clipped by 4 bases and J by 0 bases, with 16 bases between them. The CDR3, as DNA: TGCGCCAGCAGCCGTCCTGGAGGGGGCAGCTCCTACGAGCAGTACTTC. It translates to CASSRPGGGSSYEQYF.

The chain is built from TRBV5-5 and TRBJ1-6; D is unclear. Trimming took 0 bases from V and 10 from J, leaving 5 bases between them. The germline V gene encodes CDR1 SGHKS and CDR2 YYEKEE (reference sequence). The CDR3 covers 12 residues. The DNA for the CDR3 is TGTGCCAGCAGCTTGGACATCTCACCCCTCCACTTT. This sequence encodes CASSLDISPLHF.

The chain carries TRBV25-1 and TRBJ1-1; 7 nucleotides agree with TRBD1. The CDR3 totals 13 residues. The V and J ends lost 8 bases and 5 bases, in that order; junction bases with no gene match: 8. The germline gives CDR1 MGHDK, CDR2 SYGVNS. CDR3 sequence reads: CASGRGWETEAFF. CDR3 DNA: TGTGCCAGCGGCAGGGGGTGGGAGACTGAAGCTTTCTTT. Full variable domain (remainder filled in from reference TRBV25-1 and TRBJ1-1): EADIYQTPRYLVIGTGKKITLECSQTMGHDKMYWYQQDPGMELHLIHYSYGVNSTEKGDLSSESTVSRIRTEHFPLTLESARPSHTSQYLCASGRGWETEAFFGQGTRLTVV.

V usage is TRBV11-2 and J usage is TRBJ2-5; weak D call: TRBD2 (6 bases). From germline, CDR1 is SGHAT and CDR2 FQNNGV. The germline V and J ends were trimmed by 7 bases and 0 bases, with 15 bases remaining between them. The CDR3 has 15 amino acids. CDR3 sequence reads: CASNPRGGYQETQYF. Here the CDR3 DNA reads TGTGCCAGCAACCCCCGTGGAGGGTACCAAGAGACCCAGTACTTC.

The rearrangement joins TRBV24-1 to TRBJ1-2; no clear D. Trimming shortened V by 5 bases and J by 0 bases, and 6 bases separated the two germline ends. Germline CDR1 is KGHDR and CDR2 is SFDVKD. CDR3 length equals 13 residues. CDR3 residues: CATSVGANYGYTF. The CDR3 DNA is TGTGCCACCAGTGTTGGAGCTAACTATGGCTACACCTTC.

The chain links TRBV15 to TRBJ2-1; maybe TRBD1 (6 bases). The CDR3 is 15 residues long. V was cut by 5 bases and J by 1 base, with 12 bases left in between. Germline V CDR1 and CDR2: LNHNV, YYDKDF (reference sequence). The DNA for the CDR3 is TGTGCCACCAGCTCAGGGGTCCGTTCCTACAATGAGCAGTTCTTC. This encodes CATSSGVRSYNEQFF. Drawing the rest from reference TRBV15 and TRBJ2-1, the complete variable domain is DAMVIQNPRYQVTQFGKPVTLSCSQTLNHNVMYWYQQKSSQAPKLLFHYYDKDFNNEADTPDNFQSRRPNTSFCFLDIRSPGLGDTAMYLCATSSGVRSYNEQFFGPGTRLTVL.

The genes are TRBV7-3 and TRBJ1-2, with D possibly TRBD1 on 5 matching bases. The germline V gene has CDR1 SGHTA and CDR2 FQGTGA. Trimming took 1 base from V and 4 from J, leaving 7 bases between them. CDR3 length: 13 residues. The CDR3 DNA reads TGTGCCAGCAGCTTAAACCAGGGCTATGGCTACACCTTC. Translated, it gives CASSLNQGYGYTF.

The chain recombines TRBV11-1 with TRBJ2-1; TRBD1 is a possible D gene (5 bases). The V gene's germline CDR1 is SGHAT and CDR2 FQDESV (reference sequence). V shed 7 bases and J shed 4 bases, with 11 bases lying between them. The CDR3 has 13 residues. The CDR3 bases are TGTGCCAGCATCAATCAGGGATACAATGAGCAGTTCTTC. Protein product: CASINQGYNEQFF.

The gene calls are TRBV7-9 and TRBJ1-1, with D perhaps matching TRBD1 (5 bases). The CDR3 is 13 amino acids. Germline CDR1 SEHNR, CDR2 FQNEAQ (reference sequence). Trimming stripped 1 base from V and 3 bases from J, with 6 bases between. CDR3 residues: CASSLVGDTEAFF. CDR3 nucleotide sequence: TGTGCCAGCAGCTTAGTAGGGGACACTGAAGCTTTCTTT.

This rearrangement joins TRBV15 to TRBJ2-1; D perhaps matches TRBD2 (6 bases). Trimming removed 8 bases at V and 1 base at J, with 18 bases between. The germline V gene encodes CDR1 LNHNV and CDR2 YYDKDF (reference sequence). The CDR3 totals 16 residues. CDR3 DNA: TGTGCCACCTCATTGGGGACTCCTTTGTCCTACAATGAGCAGTTCTTC. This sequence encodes CATSLGTPLSYNEQFF. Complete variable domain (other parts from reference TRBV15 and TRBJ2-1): DAMVIQNPRYQVTQFGKPVTLSCSQTLNHNVMYWYQQKSSQAPKLLFHYYDKDFNNEADTPDNFQSRRPNTSFCFLDIRSPGLGDTAMYLCATSLGTPLSYNEQFFGPGTRLTVL.

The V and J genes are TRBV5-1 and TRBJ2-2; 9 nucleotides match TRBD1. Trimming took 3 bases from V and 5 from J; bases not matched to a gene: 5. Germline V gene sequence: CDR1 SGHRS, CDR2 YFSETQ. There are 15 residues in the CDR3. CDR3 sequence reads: CASSSDRGGTGELFF. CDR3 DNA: TGCGCCAGCAGCTCGGACAGGGGTGGGACCGGGGAGCTGTTTTTT.

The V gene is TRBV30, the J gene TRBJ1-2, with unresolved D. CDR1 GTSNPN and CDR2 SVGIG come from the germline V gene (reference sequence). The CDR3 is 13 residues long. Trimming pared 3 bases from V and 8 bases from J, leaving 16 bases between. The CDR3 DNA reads TGTGCCTGGAGCGCGGGCCGAATTGGGGGCTACACCTTC. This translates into CAWSAGRIGGYTF.

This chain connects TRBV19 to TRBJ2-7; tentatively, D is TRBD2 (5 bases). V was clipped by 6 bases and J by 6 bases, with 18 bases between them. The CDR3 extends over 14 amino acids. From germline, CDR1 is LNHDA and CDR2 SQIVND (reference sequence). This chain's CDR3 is CASRGSGIGSEQYF. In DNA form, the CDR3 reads TGTGCCAGTAGGGGCTCGGGGATCGGTAGCGAGCAGTACTTC. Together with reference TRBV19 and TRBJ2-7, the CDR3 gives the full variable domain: DGGITQSPKYLFRKEGQNVTLSCEQNLNHDAMYWYRQDPGQGLRLIYYSQIVNDFQKGDIAEGYSVSREKKESFPLTVTSAQKNPTAFYLCASRGSGIGSEQYFGPGTRLTVT.